These 16 T cell receptor beta chains share one sample of origin, sequenced in a study of blood T cells in healthy people across ages. Alongside a J-beta primer mix, a sample-barcoded 5' primer served in a second PCR lasting about 7 to 11 cycles. One entry per CDR3 protein, called by TCRdb with MiXCR from the 5' RACE reads. The table shows some 760,000 distinct CDR3 sequences, with roughly 25% occurring only once. This sample was shared with a second study, whose subject was T cells of mothers and their children.

Material for sequencing was blood. These TCRs come from a boy between 10 and 17 years old in good health.

This rearrangement joins TRBV7-6 to TRBJ2-1; tentative D call: TRBD1 (6 bases). Germline CDR1 and CDR2: SGHVS and FNYEAQ. This CDR3 has 14 amino acids. V was pared by 6 bases and J by 5 bases, with 14 bases between. In DNA, the CDR3 is TGTGCCAGCAGTAAGCCGGACAGCAACAATGAGCAGTTCTTC. It translates to CASSKPDSNNEQFF.

This clonotype has just a few counts. An end of the junction differs from the germline gene, which may be a read error. This chain connects TRBV6-6 to TRBJ2-5; 13 nucleotides match TRBD2. The end of the DNA aligns better with TRBJ2-7, so the J call may be wrong. The germline V gene has CDR1 MNHNY and CDR2 SVGAGI (reference sequence). This CDR3 has 14 residues. CDR3 protein: CATEGTSGTYEQYF. CDR3 in DNA: TGCGCCACCGAAGGGACTAGCGGGACCTACGAGCAGTACTTC.

This clonotype was seen more than once but under ten times. The chain carries TRBV7-2 and TRBJ1-2; maybe TRBD1 (6 bases). The germline gives CDR1 SGHTA, CDR2 FQGNSA. The CDR3 is 13 amino acids. The V and J ends lost 3 bases and 7 bases respectively, with 12 bases between them. The CDR3 loop is CASSLWDTGGYTF. In DNA, the CDR3 is TGTGCCAGCAGCTTGTGGGACACGGGTGGCTACACCTTC. Full variable domain (remainder filled in from reference TRBV7-2 and TRBJ1-2): GAGVSQSPSNKVTEKGKDVELRCDPISGHTALYWYRQSLGQGLEFLIYFQGNSAPDKSGLPSDRFSAERTGGSVSTLTIQRTQQEDSAVYLCASSLWDTGGYTFGSGTRLTVV.

This clonotype was counted only a few times. V usage is TRBV20-1 and J usage is TRBJ2-3; D is unresolved. This CDR3 spans 14 amino acids. V gave up 6 bases and J gave up 4 bases, with 17 bases separating them. The germline V gene encodes CDR1 DFQATT and CDR2 SNEGSKA (reference sequence). CDR3 nucleotides: TGCAGTGCCGTCGGACCTCCTTCGGCAGATACGCAGTATTTT. This translates into CSAVGPPSADTQYF.

The chain combines TRBV5-4 with TRBJ2-5; no firm D call. The J call may be incorrect, as the DNA end agrees better with TRBJ2-7. The germline gives CDR1 SGHNT, CDR2 YYREEE (reference sequence). The CDR3 is made up of 13 amino acids. Here the CDR3 DNA reads TGTGCCAGCAGAGGGCCTGTCTCCTACGAGCAGTACTTC. Protein: CASRGPVSYEQYF.

CDR3 sequence reads: CASSPRTGGTPEAFF. CDR3 bases: TGTGCCAGCAGCCCGAGGACAGGGGGCACGCCTGAAGCTTTCTTT. J is TRBJ1-1 and V is TRBV7-9; 11 bases match TRBD1. The CDR3 has 15 residues. V lost 5 bases and J lost 6; bases outside the gene matches: 8. Germline V CDR1 and CDR2: SEHNR, FQNEAQ (reference sequence).

A few counts support this clonotype. V usage is TRBV10-3 and J usage is TRBJ2-3, with a weak D call TRBD1 (5 bases). V was trimmed by 8 bases and J by 2 bases, leaving 11 bases between them. CDR1 is ENHRY, CDR2 SYGVKD, per germline. The CDR3 extends over 13 amino acids. The CDR3 reads CAIGSGYTDTQYF. As DNA, the CDR3 is TGTGCCATCGGTTCAGGGTACACAGATACGCAGTATTTT.

The J gene is TRBJ2-1, the V gene TRBV7-3; 8 positions agree with TRBD2. The DNA matches TRBJ2-7 better at its end, which makes the J call doubtful. This CDR3 contains 17 residues. Germline CDR1 SGHTA, CDR2 FQGTGA. The CDR3 sequence is CASSGSSGSHTVYEQYF. CDR3 in DNA: TGTGCCAGCAGTGGTAGCAGCGGGAGTCATACTGTATACGAGCAGTACTTC.

As for this clonotype: A read error may explain this, as a much larger clone is one base away. The CDR3 spells CASSLGELATAYEQYF. CDR3 DNA sequence: TGCGCCAGCAGCTTGGGGGAACTAGCGACCGCCTACGAGCAGTACTTC. This chain uses TRBV5-1 with TRBJ2-5, with TRBD2 matching over 7 bases. The J call may be in error: the DNA end matches TRBJ2-7 better. This CDR3 spans 16 amino acids. Germline V gene data show CDR1 as SGHRS and CDR2 as YFSETQ.

The genes are TRBV7-9 and TRBJ2-5, with TRBD1 matching over 10 bases. The CDR3 totals 15 residues. Trimming removed 8 bases from V and 3 bases from J; junction bases left unmatched: 9. Germline V lookup: CDR1 SEHNR, CDR2 FQNEAQ (reference sequence). In DNA form, the CDR3 reads TGTGCCAGCGGACGAAGGGGGACAGGGGAAGAGACCCAGTACTTC. This codes for CASGRRGTGEETQYF.

The V and J genes are TRBV27 and TRBJ1-1, with 7 bases that match TRBD1. After removal of 6 bases from V and 1 base from J, the junction contained 2 bases not matched to a gene. The germline V gene has CDR1 MNHEY and CDR2 SMNVEV (reference sequence). This CDR3 comprises 13 residues. CDR3 region: CASRTGSNTEAFF. In nucleotides, the CDR3 is TGTGCCAGCAGGACAGGGTCGAACACTGAAGCTTTCTTT.

Only a few counts were recorded for this clonotype. The chain uses TRBV6-2 or TRBV6-3 and TRBJ1-2; no clear D. The V and J ends lost 3 bases and 7 bases respectively, with 9 bases between them. Per germline, CDR1 MNHEY and CDR2 SVGEGT. The CDR3 is 12 amino acids. The CDR3 reads CASSYGGSGYTF. As DNA, the CDR3 is TGTGCCAGCAGTTATGGAGGGTCTGGCTACACCTTC.

The sample holds a few counts of this clonotype. The chain is built from TRBV12-3 or TRBV12-4 and TRBJ2-7, with TRBD1 matching over 7 bases. J lost 5 bases, V lost 6 bases, and 13 bases had no gene match. CDR3 size: 15 residues. CDR3 coding DNA: TGTGCCAGCAGCCCCTGGGCAGGGGGTGTCGACGAGCAGTACTTC. This encodes CASSPWAGGVDEQYF.

V gene TRBV29-1 combines with J gene TRBJ2-1, with a possible D match to TRBD2 (5 bases). V lost 0 bases, J lost 2 bases, and 14 bases lay in between. Germline V gene data show CDR1 as SQVTM and CDR2 as ANQGSEA. CDR3 length: 16 residues. The CDR3 bases are TGCAGCGTTGAAGATCTCTCCGGGAAAACCTACAATGAGCAGTTCTTC. It is translated as CSVEDLSGKTYNEQFF.

In DNA form, the CDR3 reads TGCAGTGCTACTAGGGACAGGGGATACGAGCAGTACTTC. As protein: CSATRDRGYEQYF. This chain joins TRBV20-1 and TRBJ2-7, with 10 bases lining up with TRBD1. The V and J ends lost 4 bases and 4 bases, in that order; junction bases with no gene match: 4. CDR3 size: 13 residues. From germline, CDR1 is DFQATT and CDR2 SNEGSKA (reference sequence).

This chain uses TRBV6-5 with TRBJ1-1; no definite D call. In germline, CDR1 is MNHEY, CDR2 SVGAGI. The CDR3 has 11 residues. V was cut by 8 bases and J by 5 bases, with 9 bases left in between. As DNA, the CDR3 is TGTGCCAGCGGTCGGGAGACTGAAGCTTTCTTT. This sequence encodes CASGRETEAFF.